This T cell receptor (beta chain) was documented in a study of T-cell reconstitution after alpha-beta-depleted transplantation in children. Findings and caveats of the study: High day-60 TCRbeta diversity in some patients came from surviving recipient T cells and thymic progenitors. At the one-year point after transplant, T-cell counts and TCRbeta diversity were found to come mostly from T cells that had been newly produced. The origin of alpha-beta T cells about two months after transplant was reportedly several hundred expanded graft clones.

Germline CDR1 is DFQATT and CDR2 is SNEGSKA (reference sequence). V lost 5 bases, J lost 5 bases, and 16 bases lay in between. The CDR3 loop spans 13 amino acids. A single count supports this clonotype. Its antigen is not known. A read error may explain this, as a much larger clone is one base away. Unique molecular identifiers were incorporated into the prepared TCRbeta library. MiXCR was run by TCRdb on the PCR reads, yielding one entry per CDR3 protein. Altogether 150,000 to 200,000 distinct CDR3 sequences are present, around 10% being singletons, with the ten largest covering less than 15%. The gene calls are TRBV20-1 and TRBJ2-7; D may be TRBD1 (6 bases). The source is a boy aged 2 to 10 with acute myeloid leukemia, due to receive a stem cell transplant. Here the sequenced sample was PBMCs, taken before TCRalphabeta/CD19-depleted stem cell transplant. The CDR3 DNA follows: TGCAGTGCTCAGACAGGCGGGTCCGACGAGCAGTACTTC. As protein: CSAQTGGSDEQYF.